Following are 12 T cell receptor beta chains from one sample sequenced in a study of blood T cell repertoires in COVID-19. Only in-frame clones appear in the TCRdb table, and some are missing; sequencing was by immunoSEQ multiplex PCR. Among 100,000 or so clones listed, 85% to 90% were seen once. Sequencing was performed on peripheral blood. These receptors were taken from a human donor in a cohort sampled during active COVID-19.

The chain combines TRBV19 with TRBJ1-5; D call uncertain. The germline CDR1 and CDR2 sequences are LNHDA and SQIVND (reference sequence). The length of the CDR3 is 14 residues. The germline V and J ends were trimmed by 6 bases and 7 bases, with 16 bases remaining between them. The CDR3 DNA follows: TGTGCCAGTAGAGACTCGCAGTGGCACCAGCCCCAGCATTTT. Residues: CASRDSQWHQPQHF.

The sample holds one count of this clone. The chain has TRBV18 and TRBJ1-4, with 10 bases matching TRBD1. CDR1 is KGHSH, CDR2 LQKENI, per germline. The CDR3 is 14 amino acids. V lost 5 bases and J lost 8; bases outside the gene matches: 5. CDR3 sequence (DNA): TGTGCCAGCTCAGCGGGACAGGGGAACGAAAAACTGTTTTTT. Protein: CASSAGQGNEKLFF.

This rearrangement joins TRBV6-6 to TRBJ1-5; 7 bases match TRBD1. This CDR3 has 14 amino acids. Germline trimming cut 3 bases from V and 5 bases from J; bases unmatched to any gene: 4. In germline, CDR1 is MNHNY, CDR2 SVGAGI (reference sequence). For the CDR3, the DNA is TGTGCCAGCAGTTATACAGGGGCCCATCAGCCCCAGCATTTT. This encodes CASSYTGAHQPQHF.

This clone was observed a single time. The V gene is TRBV6-5, the J gene TRBJ1-2, with 7 bases fitting TRBD1. From germline, CDR1 is MNHEY and CDR2 SVGAGI. Trimming removed 0 bases from V and 7 bases from J; junction bases left unmatched: 8. This CDR3 is 15 amino acids long. CDR3: CASSYSGRGISGYTF. CDR3 bases: TGTGCCAGCAGTTACTCTGGCAGGGGGATTAGTGGCTACACCTTC.

V and J are TRBV5-1 and TRBJ1-1; D not certain. With 4 bases removed from V and 1 base from J, the gap between germline ends came to 11 bases. The CDR3 is made up of 14 amino acids. Germline values: CDR1 SGHRS, CDR2 YFSETQ. The CDR3 region is CASSPSLRNTEAFF. Written as DNA, the CDR3 is TGCGCCAGCAGCCCCTCCCTCAGGAACACTGAAGCTTTCTTT.

V and J are TRBV12-5 and TRBJ2-1, with 7 bases identical to TRBD2. The CDR3 runs to 16 residues. The V gene end was trimmed by 6 bases and the J gene end by 0 bases; junction bases not matched to a gene: 8. Germline-derived CDR1 and CDR2 are LGHNT and FRNRAP. CDR3 nucleotides: TGTGCTAGTGGACCCTCGGGCGGGAGCTCCTACAATGAGCAGTTCTTC. Protein sequence: CASGPSGGSSYNEQFF.

The genes are TRBV19 and TRBJ1-6, with D possibly being TRBD1 (6 bases). The CDR3 extends over 19 amino acids. Deletions cut 2 bases from V and 8 bases from J, with 25 bases between. Looked up from germline, CDR1 is LNHDA and CDR2 is SQIVND (reference sequence). This CDR3 reads CASSIPESTGGPLDSPLHF. The CDR3 nucleotides are TGTGCCAGTAGTATACCAGAGAGTACCGGGGGGCCGCTGGATTCACCCCTCCACTTT.

This clone was observed a few times. This chain connects TRBV19 to TRBJ1-2, with D possibly matching TRBD1 (6 bases). The CDR3 spans 15 residues. V lost 5 bases and J lost 2, with 15 bases in between. Germline CDR1 reads LNHDA; CDR2 reads SQIVND (reference sequence). CDR3 in DNA: TGTGCCAGTAGTCCGTCCGAGACAGGAAACTATGGCTACACCTTC. It is translated as CASSPSETGNYGYTF.

The chain links TRBV18 to TRBJ1-4; D perhaps matches TRBD1 (5 bases). V lost 4 bases and J lost 8, with 17 bases in between. CDR1 and CDR2 from the germline V gene are KGHSH and LQKENI. The CDR3 length is 15 residues. CDR3 sequence: CASSLGLGGEEKLFF. As DNA, the CDR3 is TGTGCCAGCTCACTCGGGCTGGGGGGAGAGGAAAAACTGTTTTTT.

The V gene is TRBV18, the J gene TRBJ2-4, with 9 bases matching TRBD1. CDR1 and CDR2 (germline): KGHSH, LQKENI. This CDR3 has 14 residues. V was clipped by 3 bases and J by 7 bases; unmatched bases: 4. The DNA for the CDR3 is TGTGCCAGCTCACCCGGACAGGGGTGGAACATTCAGTACTTC. Its protein is CASSPGQGWNIQYF.

The V gene is TRBV19, the J gene TRBJ2-5, with 9 nucleotides matching TRBD1. Trimming at V came to 4 bases and at J to 4 bases, leaving 10 bases not matched to a gene. The V gene's germline CDR1 is LNHDA and CDR2 SQIVND (reference sequence). The CDR3 length is 16 residues. In nucleotides, the CDR3 is TGTGCCAGTAGTAGACTGACAGGGGGTAGTGGAGAGACCCAGTACTTC. Its translation: CASSRLTGGSGETQYF.

This chain connects TRBV5-1 to TRBJ2-1; perhaps TRBD2 as D (5 bases). Trimming removed 4 bases from V and 9 bases from J, with 17 bases in between. Per germline, CDR1 SGHRS and CDR2 YFSETQ. There are 14 residues in the CDR3. Here the CDR3 reads CASSPGLAGSEQFF. The DNA of the CDR3 is TGCGCCAGCAGCCCCGGACTTGCTGGGAGTGAGCAGTTCTTC.